Listed here is a single T cell receptor (beta chain). Which antigen it targets is not known. Base quality data are lacking; no much larger clone is found one base away. Explained via the paper, the treatment or condition label denotes: roughly 10-day PBMC culture with coronavirus spike peptide pools or control peptides (ViraFEST assay). The ViraFEST assay, used in the study, expanded antigen-specific T cells with peptide pools and then identified the expanded clonotypes through TCR sequencing. The convalescent patients' positive SARS-CoV-2 PCR tests fell between March and December 2020, which was before the Alpha, Beta and Delta variants emerged in the United States. Each well held around 2 million PBMCs cultured with 10 ug/ml peptide pools in IMDM containing roughly 5% human AB serum and approximately 10 IU/ml IL-2. Half of the culture medium was replaced with fresh IL-2-containing medium on days 3 and 7. CD4+ T cells were isolated after approximately 10 days of culture through negative selection using the EasySep CD4+ T cell isolation kit. PBMCs were separated from whole blood using Ficoll-Paque Plus gradient centrifugation and then either used fresh or cryopreserved at -140C. Each culture condition was generally run in triplicate wells.

The sample originates from a study of vaccination and CD4 T cells after COVID-19 (dated by TCRdb to 2022 to 2024). Background on the whole study: Convalescent patients had a positive SARS-CoV-2 result on nasal swab PCR, and of these patients, nine had mild disease and one had severe disease. Participants got two doses of the Pfizer-BioNTech BNT162b2 vaccine (n=8) or two doses of the Moderna mRNA-1273 vaccine (n=2). The cultures were stimulated with overlapping spike peptide pools from SARS-CoV-2 and from the common cold coronaviruses HCoV-NL63, HCoV-OC43 and HCoV-229E. Six males and four females were included in the convalescent cohort, with two Hispanic individuals, seven Caucasians, two Asians and one multiracial person represented. Post-COVID blood samples from convalescent patients were collected a median of roughly 100 days after diagnosis, with a range of 35 to 161 days. In around nine COVID-19 convalescent patients and 4 infection-naive healthy vaccine recipients, the spike-specific CD4+ TCR repertoire before mRNA vaccination was compared with the repertoire after mRNA vaccination. As controls, cultures received a CEFX viral epitope pool (the positive control), an HIV-1 Nef peptide pool (the negative control), or no peptide at all. Post-vaccine blood samples were collected a median of around 70 days after the second vaccine dose, ranging from about 13 to 250 days. General findings and caveats noted by the study authors: The number of convalescent patients in the study was relatively small, and the study did not examine early timepoints following natural infection. In convalescent patients, nearly all vaccine-specific clones (304 of 307) were found to be mono-reactive for SARS-CoV-2 spike rather than cross-reactive with common cold coronaviruses. In convalescent patients, a median roughly 87% of post-vaccine SARS-CoV-2-reactive clones were detected only after vaccination, suggesting vaccine-specific priming. The median count of SARS-CoV-2-reactive clonotypes went up from 20 to 25 after infection to some 38 after vaccination, although the change was not significant.

Library generation was performed with PCR. TCR sequencing of DNA from cultured CD4+ T cells used the Oncomine TCR Beta short-read assay at the Johns Hopkins FTIC core. Genomic DNA was extracted from the cultured CD4+ T cells with the QIAamp micro DNA kit. Oncomine TCR Beta libraries from cultured CD4+ T cells were pooled using unique dual indexes and sequenced on an Illumina iSeq 100. As for the authors' bioinformatics: Non-productive sequences were removed, and CDR3s not starting with C, not ending with F or W, or shorter than 7 amino acids were discarded. Antigen-specific clonotypes were identified with the MANAFEST web application by comparing peptide-stimulated wells with reference and other culture wells. Positive clones required FDR below 0.05, an odds ratio above 5, and productive frequency above 0.1% in at least two of three replicate wells. Cross-reactive clonotypes were defined as significantly expanded in both SARS-CoV-2 spike wells and at least one common cold coronavirus spike condition. Similarity between CDR3 sequences was evaluated in R version 3.6.1 using Levenshtein distances (stringdist) and unrooted phylogenetic trees (ape). Using fastp at Q25 and MiXCR, TCRdb reprocessed the public reads and kept productive beta chains. Rows are combined by CDR3 protein, so each entry shows the most common genes and DNA. For this entry, the V and J calls and clone size follow TCRdb and not the study's own pipeline. This sample gives some 22,000 distinct CDR3 sequences in total; roughly 53% of them show up just once. Around 3% of the sample is held by the ten biggest clonotypes.

The source of this sequence is a human donor who had recovered from COVID-19. The sample taken for sequencing was CD4+ T cells from blood, cultured in vitro.

The DNA is as follows: TGTGCCAGCGCGGCAGGGATGTATAGCAATCAGCCCCAGCATTTT. Translated, it reads CASAAGMYSNQPQHF. Recombination connected TRBV2 to TRBJ1-5; TRBD1 is possibly the D segment (5 matching bases). The CDR1 and CDR2 encoded by the germline V gene are SNHLY and FYNNEI. Trimming takes 8 bases from V and 0 bases from J, and the germline ends sit 14 bases apart. The CDR3 runs 15 amino acids, cysteine and phenylalanine included. Only the CDR3 DNA is retained, 45 bases long and in frame from the first base.